Listed below are T cell receptor beta chains from one sample, sequenced in a study of T cell responses to AZD1222 COVID-19 vaccine. Clones were read by immunoSEQ multiplex PCR, and TCRdb kept only the in-frame ones, dropping some. The sample includes about 110,000 clones, roughly 87% of them seen just once. The specimen comprised peripheral blood, sampled 28 days after the second AZD1222 dose. These receptors were collected from an adult who received the AZD1222 COVID-19 vaccine. CDR3s include the opening cysteine and the closing phenylalanine or tryptophan.

CDR3aa	v_gene	j_gene
CASSSGEGKNIQYF	TRBV7-2	TRBJ2-4
CASSPWGLSTDTQYF	TRBV7-9	TRBJ2-3
CASSSGGLVEQFF	TRBV3-1/TRBV3-2	TRBJ2-1
CASSLQISGANVLTF	TRBV7-3	TRBJ2-6
CASSFTGSNQPQHF	TRBV6-2/TRBV6-3	TRBJ1-5
CASSPRNWNGYTF	TRBV19	TRBJ1-2
CASRSRGSGANVLTF	TRBV21-1	TRBJ2-6
CASNLAGRQETQYF	TRBV6-5	TRBJ2-5
CASSSSGGGQETQYF	TRBV5-1	TRBJ2-5
CASSQGVLGYNEQFF	TRBV11-2	TRBJ2-1
CASIGTVGNTIYF	TRBV12-3/TRBV12-4	TRBJ1-3